This T cell receptor beta chain was profiled in a study of human T cells and chemical hapten exposure. Documented time point: patch test 1, 2 weeks after DPC sensitization. Treatment reported: therapeutic diphenylcyclopropenone sensitization with weekly scalp DPC. People who gave samples had alopecia, were 18 to 70 years old, and were suitable for DPC. The CDR3 consists of 12 residues. The germline V gene encodes CDR1 KGHDR and CDR2 SFDVKD. V was shortened by 5 bases and J by 6 bases, with 7 bases between the two germline ends. MiXCR, run by TCRdb on the RACE reads, gives a single entry per CDR3 protein. This table holds over 95,000 distinct CDR3 sequences, 9.5% to 15% found once.

This sequence joins TRBV24-1 and TRBJ2-1; D may be TRBD1 (5 bases). Sequencing used whole blood, obtained in connection with sensitization to the hapten diphenylcyclopropenone (DPC). This receptor was obtained from a woman aged 40 to 49 with alopecia areata. Some clones in this sample may be carry-over from other donors' samples. The CDR3 DNA reads TGTGCCACCAGTGGGCAGGGCAATGAGCAGTTCTTC. It is translated as CATSGQGNEQFF.